This TCR beta chain was identified during a study of shared clonotypes between healthy human individuals. Background on the study: Donors, aged 18 to 49, were a couple of women and three men. Overall study findings and caveats: Clonotypes shared by all four sorted-subset donors had higher generation probabilities than non-shared clonotypes.

Original processing methods: ImmunoSEQ output lacked quality scores and full-length reads, limiting matched filtering. Clones were sequenced by immunoSEQ multiplex PCR, and TCRdb holds only the in-frame ones, with some missing. For V, J and clone size, that table is used; D and trimming come from the DNA. Found here are hundreds of thousands of clones, approximately 95% of them singletons; the top ten hold approximately 0.11%. V lost 1 base to trimming and J lost 3 bases, with 13 bases between them. Per the germline V gene, CDR1 is SGHVS and CDR2 is FQNEAQ. The CDR3 has 15 amino acids. Points on this clone: The antigen is not known.

The naive CD8 population came from CD45RO-negative cells selected for CCR7, without terminally differentiated effector memory CD45RA+ cells. Sequenced: naive CD8+ T cells sorted from blood. V and J are TRBV7-8 and TRBJ2-7, with D tentatively TRBD1 (5 bases). The clonotype comes from a woman in her 30s in good health. For the CDR3, the DNA is TGTGCCAGCAGCTTAGGCAGGACCGGACACTACGAGCAGTACTTC. Its protein is CASSLGRTGHYEQYF.